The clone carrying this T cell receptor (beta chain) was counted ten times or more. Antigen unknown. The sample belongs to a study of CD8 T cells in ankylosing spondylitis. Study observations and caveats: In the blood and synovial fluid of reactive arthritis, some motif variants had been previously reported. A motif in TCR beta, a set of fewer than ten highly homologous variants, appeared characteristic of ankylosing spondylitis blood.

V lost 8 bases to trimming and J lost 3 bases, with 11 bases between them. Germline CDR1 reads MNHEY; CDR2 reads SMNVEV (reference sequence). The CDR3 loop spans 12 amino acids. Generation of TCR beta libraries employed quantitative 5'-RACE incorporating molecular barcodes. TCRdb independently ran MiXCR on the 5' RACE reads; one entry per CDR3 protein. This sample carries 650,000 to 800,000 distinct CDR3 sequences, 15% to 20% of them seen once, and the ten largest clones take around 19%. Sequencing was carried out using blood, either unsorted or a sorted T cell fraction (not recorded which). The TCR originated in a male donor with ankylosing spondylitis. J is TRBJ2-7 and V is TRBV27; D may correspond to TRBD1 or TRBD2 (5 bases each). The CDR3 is CASGGTRYEQYF. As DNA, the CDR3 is TGTGCCAGCGGGGGAACTCGCTACGAGCAGTACTTC.